These 8 T cell receptor beta chains originate from one sample sequenced in a study of chemoradiotherapy in HPV16-positive cancers. Measured with immunoSEQ multiplex PCR; TCRdb has only the in-frame clones, and not every one. This table has approximately 11,000 clones, 86% appearing once. The source was blood, collected from a patient who underwent chemoradiotherapy. Every receptor here comes from a human donor with HPV-associated anogenital cancer.

The chain couples TRBV10-3 to TRBJ1-2; 8 bases match TRBD1. From germline, CDR1 is ENHRY and CDR2 SYGVKD. V was pared by 5 bases and J by 0 bases, with 8 bases of the junction left unmatched. The CDR3 contains 16 residues. This chain's CDR3 is CAISLFRTGTNYGYTF. The CDR3 nucleotides read TGTGCCATCAGTTTATTTAGGACAGGGACTAACTATGGCTACACCTTC.

The chain joins TRBV25-1 to TRBJ2-5, with no clear D. The V end lost 5 bases, the J end lost 4 bases, and 5 bases lay between the germline ends. The CDR3 runs to 11 residues. Germline values: CDR1 MGHDK, CDR2 SYGVNS. CDR3 DNA sequence: TGTGCCAGCAGTTCCAGAGAGACCCAGTACTTC. As protein: CASSSRETQYF.

The genes are TRBV19 and TRBJ1-2, with D perhaps matching TRBD1 (6 bases). Trimming removed 5 bases at V and 5 bases at J, with 12 bases between. The CDR3 is made up of 13 amino acids. The germline CDR1 and CDR2 sequences are LNHDA and SQIVND (reference sequence). The CDR3 sequence: CASSFSRGYGYTF. DNA for the CDR3: TGTGCCAGTAGTTTTTCGAGGGGGTATGGCTACACCTTC.

The CDR3 loop is CTSQGEETQYF. DNA for the CDR3: TGCACCTCACAGGGAGAAGAGACCCAGTACTTC. The V gene is TRBV20-1, the J gene TRBJ2-5, with D tentatively TRBD1 (6 bases). Germline CDR1 is DFQATT and CDR2 is SNEGSKA (reference sequence). CDR3 length: 11 amino acids.

This chain links TRBV9 with TRBJ2-1; the match to TRBD2 covers 10 bases. Germline V gene lookup returns CDR1 SGDLS and CDR2 YYNGEE. Trimming cost V 3 bases and J 5 bases; bases outside gene matches: 2. This CDR3 comprises 14 residues. The CDR3 loop is CASSERGGDNEQFF. The CDR3 DNA reads as TGTGCCAGCAGCGAGCGGGGGGGAGACAATGAGCAGTTCTTC.

The chain joins TRBV19 to TRBJ1-1; 9 bases match TRBD1. Germline trimming cut 6 bases from V and 6 bases from J; bases unmatched to any gene: 5. CDR1 is LNHDA, CDR2 SQIVND, per germline (reference sequence). The CDR3 totals 13 residues. The CDR3 sequence: CASSGTGSPEAFF. DNA of the CDR3: TGTGCCAGTAGCGGGACAGGGTCCCCTGAAGCTTTCTTT.

V is TRBV7-6 and J is TRBJ2-5; D possibly uses TRBD1 or TRBD2 (5 bases each). The CDR3 runs 14 residues. Per the germline V gene, CDR1 is SGHVS and CDR2 is FNYEAQ. Trimming shortened V by 6 bases and J by 3 bases, and 14 bases separated the two germline ends. For the CDR3, the DNA is TGTGCCAGCAGATCCCCTTGGGGGAAAGAGACCCAGTACTTC. The encoded protein is CASRSPWGKETQYF.

CDR3 in amino acids: CASSLLTGQDTEAFF. CDR3 DNA sequence: TGCGCCAGCAGCTTGTTGACGGGACAGGACACTGAAGCTTTCTTT. The chain has TRBV5-1 and TRBJ1-1; 8 nucleotides match TRBD1. In germline, CDR1 is SGHRS, CDR2 YFSETQ. The CDR3 spans 15 residues. V was clipped by 1 base and J by 3 bases; unmatched bases: 5.